The rows below give T cell receptor beta chains drawn from one sample of a study of T cells in Graves' hyperthyroidism and ophthalmopathy. TCRdb re-derived calls from the multiplex PCR reads in MiXCR, one entry per CDR3 protein. The table has some 500,000 distinct CDR3 sequences, around an eighth seen once; the top ten hold around 17%. Input material: blood. These receptors all stem from a woman younger than 30 with Graves' hyperthyroidism. Each CDR3 is given with its conserved first and last residue. The order of the fields is V gene, CDR3 length, J gene, clone size, CDR3 protein. Size is stated for part of the rows, as once, few or many counts, or as a class when the clone is expanded.

>TRBV2|15|TRBJ1-4|many
CASLQGIATNEKLFF
>TRBV28|17|TRBJ2-2|NA
CASIQTPGLAGAGELFF
>TRBV4-1|14|TRBJ1-2|NA
CASSPTTGVYGYTF
>TRBV6-1|17|TRBJ2-1|NA
CASSPSGSPRVNNEQFF
>TRBV12-3/TRBV12-4|17|TRBJ2-1|few
CASSSAAGGGGGAEQFF
>TRBV7-8|14|TRBJ2-7|few
CASSRYDRNYEQCF
>TRBV7-8|14|TRBJ2-3|many
CASSRAAGVDTQYF
>TRBV10-3|15|TRBJ2-1|many
CAIRTSLGSYNEQFF
>TRBV9|15|TRBJ2-3|NA
CASSPEGGPTDTQYF
>TRBV12-3/TRBV12-4|11|TRBJ1-2|many
CASSPGVVYTF
>TRBV20-1|15|TRBJ1-5|NA
CSAKSTGFDQQPQHF
>TRBV7-9|13|TRBJ2-2|few
CASRPVDTGELFF
>TRBV30|14|TRBJ1-3|many
CAWNPATVGNTIYF
>TRBV3-1|16|TRBJ2-3|many
CASSTVTSGVGDTQYF
>TRBV20-1|15|TRBJ1-5|many
CSARRRGAPRQPQHF
>TRBV27|13|TRBJ2-1|NA
CASSPGTSGTQFF
>TRBV20-1|18|TRBJ2-5|many
CSARGLEGLAGAEETQYF
>TRBV19|17|TRBJ2-5|many
CASSIEHRQAHQETQYF
>TRBV18|16|TRBJ2-2|many
CATRGLANQITGELFF
>TRBV6-2/TRBV6-3|15|TRBJ2-1|few
CASSARRTGYYEQFF
>TRBV11-2|16|TRBJ1-4|many
CASSLSAGARAGKLFF
>TRBV5-1|16|TRBJ2-1|few
CASSLVPPSGSYEQFF
>TRBV12-3/TRBV12-4|16|TRBJ1-5|many
CASVDPGTGTYQPQHF
>TRBV20-1|13|TRBJ1-2|NA
CSAYRRQGVGYTF
>TRBV10-3|15|TRBJ2-1|many
CAISVRGLNLDEQFF
>TRBV25-1|16|TRBJ2-1|NA
CASSESGGTLYNEQFF
>TRBV6-2/TRBV6-3|16|TRBJ1-5|many
CASSYSSPVSNQPQHF
>TRBV3-1|14|TRBJ2-7|many
CASSQEGTGGEQYF
>TRBV25-1|14|TRBJ1-1|few
CASSEYNGNTEAFF
>TRBV4-1|14|TRBJ1-5|many
CASSQATHNQPQHF
>TRBV19|14|TRBJ2-1|few
CASSTSGNYNEQFF
>TRBV24-1|14|TRBJ2-5|many
CATSPSDDQETQYF
>TRBV10-3|15|TRBJ1-1|NA
CAIRDQDRMNTEAFF
>TRBV11-2|14|TRBJ1-6|NA
CASSFGQRGSPLHF
>TRBV14|16|TRBJ2-1|NA
CASSYRSRSSYNEQFF
>TRBV6-1|15|TRBJ1-6|many
CASSWETGLNSPLHF
>TRBV27|13|TRBJ2-1|many
CASSFRTGNEQFF
>TRBV29-1|12|TRBJ1-1|many
CSVGERRTEAFF
>TRBV12-3/TRBV12-4|15|TRBJ2-1|NA
CASSRGLAKSGEQFF
>TRBV24-1|13|TRBJ1-4|many
CATSTTGREKLFF
>TRBV3-1|19|TRBJ1-1|many
CASSQDPFRQGGLDTEAFF
>TRBV5-5|12|TRBJ2-1|few
CASSALVGEQFF
>TRBV20-1|18|TRBJ2-2|many
CSARDSVGAGANTGELFF
>TRBV12-3/TRBV12-4|17|TRBJ2-5|NA
CASSIRSAEMYQETQYF
>TRBV30|11|TRBJ2-3|many
CAVLGTDTQYF
>TRBV20-1|13|TRBJ2-5|many
CSAPRDYAQTQYF
>TRBV12-3/TRBV12-4|11|TRBJ1-4|few
CASQGGEKLFF
>TRBV24-1|13|TRBJ2-3|NA
CATGGAIVGTQYF
>TRBV12-3/TRBV12-4|15|TRBJ2-3|many
CASSFVTGGTDTQYF
>TRBV30|15|TRBJ1-3|many
CAWSAGSRSGNTIYF
>TRBV6-1|17|TRBJ2-3|many
CASSRTAGQANTDTQYF
>TRBV5-1|13|TRBJ1-1|many
CASLGQGNAEAFF
>TRBV5-1|15|TRBJ2-1|few
CASSFGGDSYNEQFF